This TCR beta chain appears in the sequencing data of a study of CD8 T cells in ankylosing spondylitis. Study outcomes and limitations: In ankylosing spondylitis blood, a motif of about 8 highly homologous TCR beta variants appeared characteristic.

Germline lookup yields CDR1 GTSNPN and CDR2 SVGIG (reference sequence). This CDR3 contains 13 residues. Deletions cut 7 bases from V and 0 bases from J, with 11 bases between. Each CDR3 protein is one row after TCRdb ran MiXCR on the 5' RACE reads. The sample yields 500,000 or so distinct CDR3 sequences, about 5.2% seen once. This clonotype has a count of ten or more. Antigen specificity is unknown. The source is a male donor with ankylosing spondylitis. The V call is TRBV30, the J call TRBJ2-3; D is possibly TRBD2 (5 bases). Sequenced sample: blood, either unsorted or a sorted T cell fraction (not recorded which). CDR3 nucleotides: TGTGCCTACCAGAGGGAGAGCACAGATACGCAGTATTTT. Translating gives CAYQRESTDTQYF.